Presented here are 18 T cell receptor beta chains from one specimen sequenced in a study of blood T cell repertoires in COVID-19 (dated by TCRdb to about 2020). Library method: the immunoSEQ multiplex PCR assay. TCRdb's version of the immuneACCESS table is confined to in-frame rearrangements and falls short of the full clone set. An unresolved V gene accounts for under half of the shortfall where checked; the remainder is of unknown origin. Present in this sample are approximately 74,000 clones, over 70% of which were seen just once. Roughly 2.5% of the sample comes from the top ten. Material: peripheral blood. All receptors come from a man older than 75 with active or convalescent COVID-19.

The genes are TRBV15 and TRBJ1-4; 7 bases fit TRBD1. In germline, CDR1 is LNHNV, CDR2 YYDKDF (reference sequence). The CDR3 runs to 15 residues. The trim removed 5 bases at V and 0 bases at J, leaving 3 bases unmatched. Here the CDR3 DNA reads TGTGCCACCAGCTTAGGGGGCCCAACTAATGAAAAACTGTTTTTT. Encoded protein: CATSLGGPTNEKLFF.

This clone was recorded only once. The CDR3 here is CASSIGVAPSYNEQFF. Written as DNA, the CDR3 is TGTGCCAGTAGTATCGGCGTAGCGCCCTCCTACAATGAGCAGTTCTTC. V gene TRBV19 combines with J gene TRBJ2-1; maybe TRBD2 (5 bases). CDR1 LNHDA and CDR2 SQIVND come from the germline V gene (reference sequence). Deletions cut 3 bases from V and 0 bases from J, with 12 bases between. The CDR3 loop spans 16 amino acids. The whole variable domain, remainder taken from reference TRBV19 and TRBJ2-1, is DGGITQSPKYLFRKEGQNVTLSCEQNLNHDAMYWYRQDPGQGLRLIYYSQIVNDFQKGDIAEGYSVSREKKESFPLTVTSAQKNPTAFYLCASSIGVAPSYNEQFFGPGTRLTVL.

The rearrangement joins TRBV19 to TRBJ2-7; 11 bases align to TRBD2. The CDR3 loop spans 16 amino acids. J lost 7 bases, V lost 3 bases, and 11 bases had no gene match. In germline, CDR1 is LNHDA, CDR2 SQIVND (reference sequence). CDR3 in amino acids: CASSIRTSGPVGEQYF. The CDR3 nucleotides are TGTGCCAGTAGTATCCGGACTAGCGGGCCCGTTGGGGAGCAGTACTTC.

This chain links TRBV28 with TRBJ1-1; 7 bases line up with TRBD1. This CDR3 is built from 15 residues. V shed 10 bases, J shed 5 bases, and the junction held 16 bases outside the gene matches. Germline V gives CDR1 MDHEN, CDR2 SYDVKM. CDR3 nucleotide sequence: TGTGCCACCCACTCCACCGGACAGGCTGGTACTGAAGCTTTCTTT. Its translation: CATHSTGQAGTEAFF.

The chain carries TRBV7-6 and TRBJ2-3; 7 bases align to TRBD1. The junction had 3 bases not matched to a gene; V was cut back by 0 bases and J by 3 bases. The CDR3 runs 15 residues. The germline gives CDR1 SGHVS, CDR2 FNYEAQ. The CDR3 region has the DNA TGTGCCAGCAGCTTAGCACAGGGGTCGACAGATACGCAGTATTTT. Amino acid sequence: CASSLAQGSTDTQYF.

The chain links TRBV4-1 to TRBJ1-5, with 10 nucleotides matching TRBD1. Looked up from germline, CDR1 is MGHRA and CDR2 is YSYEKL. V was pared by 1 base and J by 4 bases, with 1 base of the junction left unmatched. The CDR3 is 15 residues long. CDR3 bases: TGCGCCAGCAGCCAAGGGGACAGGGGTAATCAGCCCCAGCATTTT. Translation: CASSQGDRGNQPQHF.

The chain carries TRBV7-2 and TRBJ1-1; possibly TRBD1 for D (5 bases). Germline V lookup: CDR1 SGHTA, CDR2 FQGNSA. V was cut by 1 base and J by 1 base, with 19 bases left in between. The CDR3 is 18 amino acids. CDR3 sequence: CASSLGGKGRVGNTEAFF. The CDR3, as DNA: TGTGCCAGCAGCTTAGGGGGAAAGGGGAGGGTAGGGAACACTGAAGCTTTCTTT. Looking up the rest from reference TRBV7-2 and TRBJ1-1 gives the full variable domain: GAGVSQSPSNKVTEKGKDVELRCDPISGHTALYWYRQSLGQGLEFLIYFQGNSAPDKSGLPSDRFSAERTGGSVSTLTIQRTQQEDSAVYLCASSLGGKGRVGNTEAFFGQGTRLTVV.

The chain links TRBV27 to TRBJ1-5; D remains ambiguous. Trimming shortened V by 2 bases and J by 1 base, and 9 bases separated the two germline ends. The CDR3 is made up of 15 amino acids. Germline assignment: CDR1 MNHEY and CDR2 SMNVEV (reference sequence). CDR3 sequence reads: CASSLSKPSNQPQHF. The CDR3 DNA reads TGTGCCAGCAGTTTAAGTAAGCCGAGCAATCAGCCCCAGCATTTT.

This chain uses TRBV18 with TRBJ2-5, with TRBD1 as a possible D gene (5 bases). The germline gives CDR1 KGHSH, CDR2 LQKENI. The V end was cut by 5 bases, the J end by 2 bases, with 12 bases between. CDR3 size: 14 residues. The CDR3 coding sequence is TGTGCCAGCTCATCCTACAGGACACAAGAGACCCAGTACTTC. Translated: CASSSYRTQETQYF.

The rearrangement links TRBV5-1 to TRBJ1-1; possible D gene TRBD1, 6 bases. The germline CDR1 and CDR2 sequences are SGHRS and YFSETQ. CDR3 size: 13 residues. Trimming stripped 5 bases from V and 4 bases from J, with 12 bases between. CDR3 region: CASSMIGGTEAFF. The CDR3 nucleotides read TGCGCCAGCAGTATGATAGGGGGCACTGAAGCTTTCTTT.

The rearrangement uses TRBV15 and TRBJ2-5, with no clear D. Germline lookup yields CDR1 LNHNV and CDR2 YYDKDF (reference sequence). This CDR3 region has 13 residues. Trimming removed 2 bases from V and 3 bases from J, with 7 bases in between. The DNA of the CDR3 is TGTGCCACCAGCAGAAGAACAAAAGAGACCCAGTACTTC. Translating gives CATSRRTKETQYF. Filled out from reference TRBV15 and TRBJ2-5, the complete variable domain reads DAMVIQNPRYQVTQFGKPVTLSCSQTLNHNVMYWYQQKSSQAPKLLFHYYDKDFNNEADTPDNFQSRRPNTSFCFLDIRSPGLGDTAMYLCATSRRTKETQYFGPGTRLLVL.

To note about this clone: One end of the junction does not line up with germline, which may come from a read error. The V call is TRBV7-2, the J call TRBJ2-1; 7 positions match TRBD2. The CDR3 sequence is 15 residues long. In germline, CDR1 is SGHTA, CDR2 FQGNSA. The CDR3 region is CASSLASGDYNEQFF. The CDR3 region has the DNA TGTGCCAGCAGCCTAGCTAGCGGTGATTACAATGAGCAGTTCTTC.

The gene calls are TRBV29-1 and TRBJ2-3; TRBD2 aligns across 7 bases. This CDR3 spans 16 amino acids. The junction had 8 bases not matched to a gene; V was cut back by 1 base and J by 1 base. Germline values: CDR1 SQVTM, CDR2 ANQGSEA. CDR3 coding DNA: TGCAGCGTTGAAGTGGGCGGGAGTGTCGGCACAGATACGCAGTATTTT. Protein sequence: CSVEVGGSVGTDTQYF.

The CDR3 is CASSARWDRGSNYGYTF. For the CDR3, the DNA is TGTGCCAGCAGCGCCCGGTGGGACAGGGGATCAAACTATGGCTACACCTTC. The gene calls are TRBV6-4 and TRBJ1-2; TRBD1 matches at 10 bases. Germline-derived CDR1 and CDR2 are MRHNA and SNTAGT. This CDR3 is 17 amino acids long. V shed 6 bases and J 2 bases; nucleotides not matched to a gene: 12.

The gene calls are TRBV7-8 and TRBJ2-7; 7 bases fit TRBD1. This CDR3 comprises 14 residues. V dropped 0 bases and J dropped 5; count of bases not matched to a gene: 4. Germline loops: CDR1 SGHVS, CDR2 FQNEAQ. For the CDR3, the DNA is TGTGCCAGCAGCTTAGCCGGGACAGTCGACGAGCAGTACTTC. Amino acids: CASSLAGTVDEQYF. Full variable domain (missing parts from reference TRBV7-8 and TRBJ2-7): GAGVSQSPRYKVAKRGQDVALRCDPISGHVSLFWYQQALGQGPEFLTYFQNEAQLDKSGLPSDRFFAERPEGSVSTLKIQRTQQEDSAVYLCASSLAGTVDEQYFGPGTRLTVT.

The V gene is TRBV7-2, the J gene TRBJ2-3; 10 bases are shared with TRBD2. CDR3 length: 17 amino acids. Germline values: CDR1 SGHTA, CDR2 FQGNSA. The J segment lost 0 bases and the V segment lost 4 bases, leaving 7 bases of the junction unmatched. The chain's CDR3 is CASSWTQLAGSTDTQYF. CDR3 DNA: TGTGCCAGCAGCTGGACCCAACTAGCGGGGAGCACAGATACGCAGTATTTT.

This clone has just a few counts. The chain recombines TRBV4-2 with TRBJ1-1, with D perhaps matching TRBD1 (5 bases). V lost 0 bases and J 6 bases, leaving 14 bases between the germline ends. The length of the CDR3 is 15 residues. Germline V gene sequence: CDR1 LGHNA, CDR2 YNFKEQ. CDR3 sequence reads: CASSQDVRAGAEAFF. In DNA, the CDR3 is TGTGCCAGCAGCCAAGATGTCAGGGCGGGGGCTGAAGCTTTCTTT.

The rearrangement uses TRBV6-4 and TRBJ2-3, with D possibly matching TRBD1 (5 bases). V was clipped by 5 bases and J by 4 bases, with 13 bases between them. The CDR3 consists of 14 residues. Germline V gene lookup returns CDR1 MRHNA and CDR2 SNTAGT. The CDR3 loop reads CASSWLKTADTQYF. The CDR3 DNA sequence: TGTGCCAGCAGTTGGTTAAAGACAGCAGATACGCAGTATTTT.